This entry features one T cell receptor beta chain sequence. Through a sample-barcoded 5' primer and a J-beta primer mix, a second PCR was run for roughly 7 to 11 cycles. Each TCR beta cDNA got a 12-nucleotide random molecular identifier. Sequencing yielded, for each sample, at least 2.5 million paired-end reads carrying CDR3. TCRdb independently ran MiXCR on the 5' RACE reads; one entry per CDR3 protein. The sample has 1.5 million to 2 million distinct CDR3 sequences, about 35% seen once. The data stem from a study of blood T cells in healthy people across ages. In germline, CDR1 is SGHNT, CDR2 YYREEE (reference sequence). This CDR3 is built from 15 residues. J was trimmed by 13 bases and V by 5 bases; bases with no gene match: 17.

Specimen: blood. The TCR was taken from a woman aged 30 to 39 in good health. The chain joins TRBV5-4 to TRBJ2-4; 8 positions agree with TRBD2. The CDR3 loop is CASRFYGGGPREQYF. CDR3 DNA sequence: TGTGCCAGCAGATTCTACGGCGGGGGGCCCCGGGAGCAGTACTTC.